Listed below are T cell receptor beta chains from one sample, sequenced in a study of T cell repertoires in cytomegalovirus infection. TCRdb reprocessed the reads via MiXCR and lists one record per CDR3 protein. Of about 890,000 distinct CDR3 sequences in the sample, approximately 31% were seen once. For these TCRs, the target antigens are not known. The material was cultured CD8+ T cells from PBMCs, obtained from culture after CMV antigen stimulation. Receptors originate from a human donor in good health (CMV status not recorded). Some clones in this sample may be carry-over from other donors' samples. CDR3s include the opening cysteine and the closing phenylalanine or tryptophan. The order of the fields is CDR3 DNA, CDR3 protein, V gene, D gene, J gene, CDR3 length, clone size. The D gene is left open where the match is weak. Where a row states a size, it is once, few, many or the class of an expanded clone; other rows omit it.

cdr3_nt: TGCGCCAGCAGCCAAGATTTCGTGGGCTATGGCTACACCTTC
cdr3_aa: CASSQDFVGYGYTF
v_call: TRBV4-1
d_call: .
j_call: TRBJ1-2
cdr3_length: 14
clone_size: once

cdr3_nt: TGTGCCATCACCTGGACTAGCGGGGGGCCCACAGATACGCAGTATTTT
cdr3_aa: CAITWTSGGPTDTQYF
v_call: TRBV10-3
d_call: TRBD2
j_call: TRBJ2-3
cdr3_length: 16
clone_size: .

cdr3_nt: TGTGCCAGCAGCTTAGTTCTCCACGGTCCGGGTACCGGGGAGCTGTTTTTT
cdr3_aa: CASSLVLHGPGTGELFF
v_call: TRBV7-6
d_call: .
j_call: TRBJ2-2
cdr3_length: 17
clone_size: .

cdr3_nt: TGTGCCAGCAGTCCTAAACAGGACACCGGGGAGCTGTTTTTT
cdr3_aa: CASSPKQDTGELFF
v_call: TRBV2
d_call: .
j_call: TRBJ2-2
cdr3_length: 14
clone_size: .

cdr3_nt: TGTGCCAGTAGTCGTCTCCGGGACAGGGGGGATCAGCCCCAGCATTTT
cdr3_aa: CASSRLRDRGDQPQHF
v_call: TRBV19
d_call: TRBD1
j_call: TRBJ1-5
cdr3_length: 16
clone_size: few

cdr3_nt: TGTGCCAGCAGCCCGGGACAGGGGGCGGGTCAGCCCCAGCATTTT
cdr3_aa: CASSPGQGAGQPQHF
v_call: TRBV7-6
d_call: TRBD1
j_call: TRBJ1-5
cdr3_length: 15
clone_size: many

cdr3_nt: TGTGCTAGTGGTTTGTTGACAGGGACACTTTACAATGAGCAGTTCTTC
cdr3_aa: CASGLLTGTLYNEQFF
v_call: TRBV12-5
d_call: TRBD1
j_call: TRBJ2-1
cdr3_length: 16
clone_size: .

cdr3_nt: TGCGCCAGCAGCCAAGAGGCGGCCAGGGGGCGGTGGGAAGCTTTCTTT
cdr3_aa: CASSQEAARGRWEAFF
v_call: TRBV4-1
d_call: TRBD1
j_call: TRBJ1-1
cdr3_length: 16
clone_size: many

cdr3_nt: TGTGCCAGCAGTTACGCGGGGGATGGCTATGGCTACACCTTC
cdr3_aa: CASSYAGDGYGYTF
v_call: TRBV6-5
d_call: .
j_call: TRBJ1-2
cdr3_length: 14
clone_size: few

cdr3_nt: TGTGCCAGTAGTACCCTGTACTCCTACAATGAGCAGTTCTTC
cdr3_aa: CASSTLYSYNEQFF
v_call: TRBV19
d_call: .
j_call: TRBJ2-1
cdr3_length: 14
clone_size: .

cdr3_nt: TGTGCCAGCAGCTTAGACGGGACGGTGAACACTGAAGCTTTCTTT
cdr3_aa: CASSLDGTVNTEAFF
v_call: TRBV7-2
d_call: .
j_call: TRBJ1-1
cdr3_length: 15
clone_size: many

cdr3_nt: TGTGCCAGCAGCTTCAGCCTGATGGGGGCTAACCAAGAGACCCAGTACTTC
cdr3_aa: CASSFSLMGANQETQYF
v_call: TRBV5-6
d_call: .
j_call: TRBJ2-5
cdr3_length: 17
clone_size: .

cdr3_nt: TGTGCCAGCATTGGGGGCATCAACTATGGCTACACCTTC
cdr3_aa: CASIGGINYGYTF
v_call: TRBV5-5
d_call: .
j_call: TRBJ1-2
cdr3_length: 13
clone_size: .

cdr3_nt: TGTGCCAGCAGTGCGGAGGGGGCCAGCTATGGCTACACCTTC
cdr3_aa: CASSAEGASYGYTF
v_call: TRBV27
d_call: TRBD1
j_call: TRBJ1-2
cdr3_length: 14
clone_size: .

cdr3_nt: TGTGCCAGCAGTTTATTTTTCCCTCTCGCCAGGAATACCGGGGAGCTGTTTTTT
cdr3_aa: CASSLFFPLARNTGELFF
v_call: TRBV12-3/TRBV12-4
d_call: .
j_call: TRBJ2-2
cdr3_length: 18
clone_size: .

cdr3_nt: TGTGCCAGCAGTCGCGGGGACCTCTCGGGGGAGACCCAGTACTTC
cdr3_aa: CASSRGDLSGETQYF
v_call: TRBV28
d_call: .
j_call: TRBJ2-5
cdr3_length: 15
clone_size: .

cdr3_nt: TGTGCCAGCAGCTGGGACACCCCAGAGCAGTTCTTC
cdr3_aa: CASSWDTPEQFF
v_call: TRBV7-9
d_call: .
j_call: TRBJ2-1
cdr3_length: 12
clone_size: once

cdr3_nt: TGTGCCAGCAGCTTAGCGACCCGCTACACAGATACGCAGTATTTT
cdr3_aa: CASSLATRYTDTQYF
v_call: TRBV11-2
d_call: .
j_call: TRBJ2-3
cdr3_length: 15
clone_size: .

cdr3_nt: TGTGCCAGCAGTTACGCGGAGGGGAACACTGAAGCTTTCTTT
cdr3_aa: CASSYAEGNTEAFF
v_call: TRBV6-6
d_call: .
j_call: TRBJ1-1
cdr3_length: 14
clone_size: few

cdr3_nt: TGTGCCAGCAGTTTGACTTCAGGGGACACTGAAGCTTTCTTT
cdr3_aa: CASSLTSGDTEAFF
v_call: TRBV6-5
d_call: .
j_call: TRBJ1-1
cdr3_length: 14
clone_size: .